Given below is one TCR beta chain in context. As yet, its antigen is unknown. The data stem from a study of cytomegalovirus exposure and HLA in healthy donors. The protocol was immunoSEQ multiplex PCR, while the TCRdb copy is restricted to in-frame clones and leaves out a portion. This table holds about 73,000 clones, over 90% found once. The donors formed part of the approximately 130-subject validation cohort, distinct from the roughly 700-subject first cohort. Study-wide results and caveats: Cytomegalovirus status was reportedly diagnosed by the classifier with high sensitivity and specificity. Investigators reported over 150 TCR beta chains as tied to cytomegalovirus.

This CDR3 region has 13 residues. The V gene lost 8 bases and the J gene lost 11 bases, with 19 bases spanning the gap. Per the germline V gene, CDR1 is MDHEN and CDR2 is SYDVKM. The chain combines TRBV28 with TRBJ2-4; maybe TRBD2 (6 bases). Sequenced input: PBMCs. This TCR derives from a woman between 18 and 29 years old in good health and CMV-seronegative. This CDR3 reads CASEGGPRDFQYF. Written as DNA, the CDR3 is TGTGCCAGCGAGGGCGGGCCCAGGGACTTTCAGTACTTC.